Each of the 10 T cell receptor beta chains below was sequenced from the same sample in a study of T cells in Graves' hyperthyroidism and ophthalmopathy (dated by TCRdb to about 2019). Library creation used multiplex PCR. For sequencing, an Illumina HiSeq 2000 was employed. The TCR beta CDR3 regions were amplified from RNA transcripts. For the first round of RT-PCR on the TCR CDR3, the HTBI primer set was used together with the Qiagen OneStep RT-PCR kit. TCRdb reanalyzed the raw reads on its own, using fastp at Q25 for trimming and MiXCR for clone calling, and kept in-frame beta chains. Identical CDR3 protein sequences are pooled into one entry, listed with their most common genes and DNA. Across this sample there are around 600,000 distinct CDR3 sequences, with around 16% seen only once. The biggest ten clones account for about 7% of the sample. The sample was blood. The receptors were gathered from a woman in her 30s with Graves' hyperthyroidism.

This clonotype came up many times. The genes are TRBV7-9 and TRBJ1-2; D not resolved. Germline V gene sequence: CDR1 SEHNR, CDR2 FQNEAQ (reference sequence). The CDR3 extends over 10 amino acids. Trimming stripped 5 bases from V and 6 bases from J, with 4 bases between. In DNA form, the CDR3 reads TGTGCCAGCAGCACCCATGGCTACACCTTC. It translates to CASSTHGYTF.

The chain couples TRBV5-1 to TRBJ2-3, with D maybe TRBD2 (7 bases). Germline V CDR1 and CDR2: SGHRS, YFSETQ. The CDR3 runs 15 residues. V was clipped by 4 bases and J by 5 bases, with 17 bases between them. The CDR3 nucleotides are TGCGCCAGCAGCCTCACTGTGGGAGGGGGAGATACGCAGTATTTT. It encodes CASSLTVGGGDTQYF.

Only a few counts were recorded for this clonotype. This sequence joins TRBV6-1 and TRBJ2-7, with 9 bases aligning to TRBD1. The CDR3 has 15 amino acids. V lost 10 bases and J lost 4; bases outside the gene matches: 14. The germline V gene encodes CDR1 MNHNS and CDR2 SASEGT. This chain's CDR3 is CATQPGQGFMYEQYF. The CDR3 coding sequence is TGTGCCACTCAGCCGGGACAGGGTTTTATGTACGAGCAGTACTTC.

This clonotype was recorded many times. The V gene is TRBV2, the J gene TRBJ2-2; maybe TRBD1 (5 bases). Germline CDR1 SNHLY, CDR2 FYNNEI. V was cut by 8 bases and J by 6 bases, with 13 bases left in between. This CDR3 is 13 amino acids long. CDR3 sequence: CASAGAVPGELFF. The CDR3 DNA reads TGTGCCAGCGCTGGGGCTGTTCCCGGGGAGCTGTTTTTT.

The chain joins TRBV4-1 to TRBJ1-2; tentative D call: TRBD1 (6 bases). V gave up 1 base and J gave up 2 bases, with 11 bases separating them. Germline loops: CDR1 MGHRA, CDR2 YSYEKL. This CDR3 is 15 amino acids long. The CDR3 protein is CASSQAADRNYGYTF. CDR3 coding DNA: TGCGCCAGCAGCCAAGCTGCCGACAGGAACTATGGCTACACCTTC.

The chain couples TRBV10-2 to TRBJ2-4, with a possible D match to TRBD2 (5 bases). CDR3 length: 16 amino acids. Per the germline V gene, CDR1 is WSHSY and CDR2 is SAAADI. The V gene lost 0 bases and the J gene lost 0 bases, with 9 bases spanning the gap. The CDR3: CASSESGSLAKNIQYF. DNA of the CDR3: TGCGCCAGCAGTGAGTCGGGGAGTCTAGCCAAAAACATTCAGTACTTC.

The chain joins TRBV27 to TRBJ2-5, with TRBD1 matching over 9 bases. V lost 5 bases to trimming and J lost 4 bases; unmatched junction nucleotides: 2. From germline, CDR1 is MNHEY and CDR2 SMNVEV (reference sequence). The CDR3 totals 13 residues. The DNA for the CDR3 is TGTGCCAGCAGTGGGACAGGGTCAGAGACCCAGTACTTC. It is translated as CASSGTGSETQYF.

This clonotype has a count of ten or more. V is TRBV12-3 or TRBV12-4 and J is TRBJ1-5; weak D call: TRBD1 (6 bases). This CDR3 spans 13 amino acids. Trimming took off 6 bases at V and 7 bases at J, with 13 bases between the two ends. The CDR3 DNA reads as TGTGCCAGCAGGCCCAGGGGAGACCAGCCCCAGCATTTT. Translated: CASRPRGDQPQHF.

This clonotype has ten or more counts. This rearrangement joins TRBV3-1 to TRBJ2-5; the match to TRBD1 covers 7 bases. Germline V lookup: CDR1 LGHDT, CDR2 YNNKEL (reference sequence). With 9 bases clipped from V and 3 bases from J, the junction kept 1 base outside the gene matches. The CDR3 is 11 residues long. CDR3 coding DNA: TGTGCCAGTGGGACAGAAGAGACCCAGTACTTC. Translating it yields CASGTEETQYF.

The chain couples TRBV9 to TRBJ1-6; 8 bases line up with TRBD1. The CDR3 extends over 15 amino acids. Germline lookup yields CDR1 SGDLS and CDR2 YYNGEE. V lost 3 bases to trimming and J lost 8 bases; unmatched junction nucleotides: 7. In DNA form, the CDR3 reads TGTGCCAGCAGCGAGTCGGGACAGGCCCATTCACCCCTCCACTTT. It specifies CASSESGQAHSPLHF.